This TCR beta chain was sequenced in a study of molecular identifiers for immune sequencing clone quantification. The study's findings and limits: Clones exceeding 20 RNA copies carried over 97% of effector molecules but under 1% of naive-cell molecules.

TCRdb passed the PCR reads through MiXCR, listing each CDR3 protein once. In the table there are about 320,000 distinct CDR3 sequences, around 21% of which are singletons. In its sample, this clonotype was seen many times. As yet, its antigen is unknown. Sorted naive CD8 T cells were those defined as CD8+CD4-CCR7+CD45RA+. Per germline, CDR1 LGHNA and CDR2 YNFKEQ. The CDR3 has 13 amino acids. Trimming removed 1 base from V and 5 bases from J; junction bases left unmatched: 1. The chain carries TRBV4-2 and TRBJ2-5; 7 bases map to TRBD2. The source of this sequence is a human donor in good health. Some libraries in this study had Jurkat cell RNA spiked in. The sample was naive CD8+ T cells from blood, with Jurkat cell RNA spiked in. Described subset: FACS-sorted CD8+CD4-CCR7+CD45RA+ naive T cells. The CDR3 region has the DNA TGTGCCAGCAGCCAAGTACTAGCGGAGACCCAGTACTTC. It translates to CASSQVLAETQYF.